The rows below give T cell receptor beta chains drawn from one sample of a study of T cell repertoires in cytomegalovirus infection. TCRdb reprocessed the reads with MiXCR, giving one entry per CDR3 protein. The sample lists 270,000 or so distinct CDR3 sequences, 17% occurring once. The sample consisted of CD8+ T cells from PBMCs. The receptors here all came from a human donor in good health (CMV status not recorded). Some clones in this sample may be carry-over from other donors' samples. Each CDR3 is given with its conserved first and last residue. Each record gives: V gene, CDR3 length, clone size, J gene, D gene, CDR3 DNA, CDR3 protein. D genes are given only for firm matches. Clone sizes are given selectively: once, few, many, or a class where the clone is expanded.

V gene: TRBV4-1; CDR3 length: 14; clone size: .; J gene: TRBJ2-5; D gene: .; CDR3 DNA: TGCGCCAGCAGCCAAGATCGAGGGAAAGAGACCCAGTACTTC; CDR3 protein: CASSQDRGKETQYF
V gene: TRBV2; CDR3 length: 14; clone size: .; J gene: TRBJ2-2; D gene: .; CDR3 DNA: TGTGCCAGCAGTGAACGGCAGTACACCGGGGAGCTGTTTTTT; CDR3 protein: CASSERQYTGELFF
V gene: TRBV9; CDR3 length: 15; clone size: few; J gene: TRBJ2-1; D gene: .; CDR3 DNA: TGTGCCAGCAGCGGTGGGGGGGCATCCTACAATGAGCAGTTCTTC; CDR3 protein: CASSGGGASYNEQFF
V gene: TRBV7-6; CDR3 length: 15; clone size: many; J gene: TRBJ2-5; D gene: TRBD1; CDR3 DNA: TGTGCCAGCAGCTTAGCCAGGCAGGGGGAAAAGACCCAGTACTTC; CDR3 protein: CASSLARQGEKTQYF
V gene: TRBV5-4; CDR3 length: 14; clone size: few; J gene: TRBJ2-5; D gene: .; CDR3 DNA: TGTGCCAGCAGCTTGGGGGGGCGGAGGGAGACCCAGTACTTC; CDR3 protein: CASSLGGRRETQYF
V gene: TRBV7-9; CDR3 length: 15; clone size: many; J gene: TRBJ2-7; D gene: .; CDR3 DNA: TGTGCCAGCACCCCGGACGGCCGAATAGCCTACGAGCAGTACTTC; CDR3 protein: CASTPDGRIAYEQYF
V gene: TRBV6-5; CDR3 length: 15; clone size: .; J gene: TRBJ2-1; D gene: .; CDR3 DNA: TGTGCCAGCAGTTACGCTACTTCAGGGTACAATGAGCAGTTCTTC; CDR3 protein: CASSYATSGYNEQFF
V gene: TRBV7-2; CDR3 length: 16; clone size: many; J gene: TRBJ2-5; D gene: TRBD2; CDR3 DNA: TGTGCCAGCAGCTTTGAGCGGGGGGGTTCGGGAGAGACCCAGTACTTC; CDR3 protein: CASSFERGGSGETQYF
V gene: TRBV7-8; CDR3 length: 16; clone size: many; J gene: TRBJ2-1; D gene: TRBD2; CDR3 DNA: TGTGCCAGCAGCTTAGCGACTAGCGGGGTAAACAATGAGCAGTTCTTC; CDR3 protein: CASSLATSGVNNEQFF
V gene: TRBV7-9; CDR3 length: 14; clone size: .; J gene: TRBJ2-7; D gene: TRBD1; CDR3 DNA: TGTGCCAGCAGCCCCGGGGGACAGGCCTACGAGCAGTACTTC; CDR3 protein: CASSPGGQAYEQYF
V gene: TRBV5-5; CDR3 length: 16; clone size: .; J gene: TRBJ2-2; D gene: TRBD2; CDR3 DNA: TGTGCCAGCATGTCTAGCGGGGGAACGAACACCGGGGAGCTGTTTTTT; CDR3 protein: CASMSSGGTNTGELFF
V gene: TRBV29-1; CDR3 length: 16; clone size: few; J gene: TRBJ2-3; D gene: .; CDR3 DNA: TGCAGCGTTGAGGGGGAACAGGGTCGAGTAGCAGATACGCAGTATTTT; CDR3 protein: CSVEGEQGRVADTQYF
V gene: TRBV13; CDR3 length: 16; clone size: .; J gene: TRBJ2-1; D gene: TRBD1; CDR3 DNA: TGTGCCAGCAGCTCACCGGGACAGGGGGCTCTAGATGAGCAGTTCTTC; CDR3 protein: CASSSPGQGALDEQFF
V gene: TRBV28; CDR3 length: 15; clone size: many; J gene: TRBJ2-3; D gene: .; CDR3 DNA: TGTGCCAGCAGCCAGCGGGTCCTCCAAGCAGATACGCAGTATTTT; CDR3 protein: CASSQRVLQADTQYF
V gene: TRBV19; CDR3 length: 16; clone size: .; J gene: TRBJ1-5; D gene: .; CDR3 DNA: TGTGCCAGTAGTATCAGGACAGCCCACTACAATCAGCCCCAGCATTTT; CDR3 protein: CASSIRTAHYNQPQHF
V gene: TRBV12-5; CDR3 length: 18; clone size: .; J gene: TRBJ1-4; D gene: .; CDR3 DNA: TGTGCTAGTGGTTTGCAGGAGAGCTACTTTACAACTAATGAAAAACTGTTTTTT; CDR3 protein: CASGLQESYFTTNEKLFF
V gene: TRBV10-3; CDR3 length: 13; clone size: few; J gene: TRBJ2-7; D gene: TRBD1; CDR3 DNA: TGTGCCATCAGTGGACAGGGGGCCTACGAGCAGTACTTC; CDR3 protein: CAISGQGAYEQYF
V gene: TRBV29-1; CDR3 length: 14; clone size: few; J gene: TRBJ2-1; D gene: .; CDR3 DNA: TGCAGCGTATCCAGCCTGACGACCTACAATGAGCAGTTCTTC; CDR3 protein: CSVSSLTTYNEQFF
V gene: TRBV28; CDR3 length: 15; clone size: many; J gene: TRBJ2-1; D gene: TRBD1; CDR3 DNA: TGTGCCAGCAGCCATGACAGGGGGATGATCGATGAGCAGTTCTTC; CDR3 protein: CASSHDRGMIDEQFF
V gene: TRBV27; CDR3 length: 14; clone size: many; J gene: TRBJ2-5; D gene: .; CDR3 DNA: TGTGCCAGCAGTCCGGGCCCAGGGGAAGAGACCCAGTACTTC; CDR3 protein: CASSPGPGEETQYF
V gene: TRBV29-1; CDR3 length: 10; clone size: .; J gene: TRBJ2-5; D gene: .; CDR3 DNA: TGCAGCGTTGTGCAAGAGACCCAGTACTTC; CDR3 protein: CSVVQETQYF
V gene: TRBV20-1; CDR3 length: 13; clone size: few; J gene: TRBJ1-5; D gene: .; CDR3 DNA: TGCAGTGCCCAGACAGATAGCAATCAGCCCCAGCATTTT; CDR3 protein: CSAQTDSNQPQHF
V gene: TRBV4-3; CDR3 length: 15; clone size: few; J gene: TRBJ2-7; D gene: TRBD1; CDR3 DNA: TGCGCCAGCAGCCAGGGACAGGCGTATCCCTACGAGCAGTACTTC; CDR3 protein: CASSQGQAYPYEQYF
V gene: TRBV19; CDR3 length: 17; clone size: .; J gene: TRBJ1-1; D gene: .; CDR3 DNA: TGTGCCAGTAACGGGGATATCCCAGGCTTGGAATACACTGAAGCTTTCTTT; CDR3 protein: CASNGDIPGLEYTEAFF